Listed below are T cell receptor beta chains from one sample, sequenced in a study of T cell responses to AZD1222 COVID-19 vaccine. TCRdb's copy holds only in-frame clones and misses some; the assay was immunoSEQ multiplex PCR. The table includes fewer than 130,000 clones, about 95% detected once. The sequencing used peripheral blood, collected 28 days after the second AZD1222 dose. These receptors were obtained from an adult who received the AZD1222 COVID-19 vaccine. Each CDR3 is given with its conserved first and last residue. Each record gives: D gene, clone size, V gene, J gene, CDR3 protein, CDR3 DNA. D genes are given only for firm matches. Clone size appears in some rows only: once, few, many, or a class for an expanded clone.

d_gene: .
abundance: .
v_gene: TRBV6-4
j_gene: TRBJ2-3
CDR3aa: CASSATGEADTQYF
CDR3nt: TGTGCCAGCAGCGCTACTGGGGAGGCAGATACGCAGTATTTT

d_gene: .
abundance: .
v_gene: TRBV15
j_gene: TRBJ2-1
CDR3aa: CATSRVSGGAYNEQFF
CDR3nt: TGTGCCACCAGCAGAGTGTCAGGGGGGGCCTACAATGAGCAGTTCTTC

d_gene: .
abundance: .
v_gene: TRBV29-1
j_gene: TRBJ1-2
CDR3aa: CSSRGDSNYGYTF
CDR3nt: TGCAGCTCAAGAGGAGACAGTAACTATGGCTACACCTTC

d_gene: .
abundance: .
v_gene: TRBV6-5
j_gene: TRBJ1-2
CDR3aa: CASSPGTVYGYTF
CDR3nt: TGTGCCAGCAGCCCCGGGACGGTCTATGGCTACACCTTC

d_gene: .
abundance: .
v_gene: TRBV5-1
j_gene: TRBJ1-1
CDR3aa: CASSLTVTGLNTEAFF
CDR3nt: TGCGCCAGCAGCTTGACCGTAACAGGTTTGAACACTGAAGCTTTCTTT

d_gene: .
abundance: few
v_gene: TRBV6-1
j_gene: TRBJ1-5
CDR3aa: CASSATGISGNQPQHF
CDR3nt: TGTGCCAGCAGTGCCACAGGGATCTCCGGCAATCAGCCCCAGCATTTT

d_gene: .
abundance: .
v_gene: TRBV5-1
j_gene: TRBJ2-2
CDR3aa: CASSLGSVGELFF
CDR3nt: TGCGCCAGCAGCTTGGGGAGTGTCGGGGAGCTGTTTTTT

d_gene: TRBD1
abundance: .
v_gene: TRBV10-3
j_gene: TRBJ1-2
CDR3aa: CAITNWDRDPYGYTF
CDR3nt: TGTGCCATCACGAACTGGGACAGGGACCCCTATGGCTACACCTTC

d_gene: .
abundance: .
v_gene: TRBV5-4
j_gene: TRBJ2-6
CDR3aa: CASSADSGANVLTF
CDR3nt: TGTGCCAGCAGCGCCGACTCTGGGGCCAACGTCCTGACTTTC

d_gene: TRBD1
abundance: .
v_gene: TRBV20-1
j_gene: TRBJ2-7
CDR3aa: CSASSGDRGYYEQYF
CDR3nt: TGCAGTGCTAGTTCCGGTGACAGGGGATACTACGAGCAGTACTTC

d_gene: TRBD1
abundance: .
v_gene: TRBV5-6
j_gene: TRBJ1-5
CDR3aa: CASSLLQGADDSNQPQHF
CDR3nt: TGTGCCAGCAGCTTGCTACAGGGGGCTGATGACAGCAATCAGCCCCAGCATTTT

d_gene: TRBD1
abundance: .
v_gene: TRBV7-9
j_gene: TRBJ2-4
CDR3aa: CASSQGQEVAKNIQYF
CDR3nt: TGTGCCAGCAGCCAAGGACAGGAAGTAGCCAAAAACATTCAGTACTTC

d_gene: .
abundance: .
v_gene: TRBV27
j_gene: TRBJ2-7
CDR3aa: CASSLGKASYEQYF
CDR3nt: TGTGCCAGCAGTTTAGGGAAGGCCTCCTACGAGCAGTACTTC

d_gene: .
abundance: .
v_gene: TRBV7-9
j_gene: TRBJ1-1
CDR3aa: CASSLVRNTEAFF
CDR3nt: TGTGCCAGCAGCTTAGTCAGGAACACTGAAGCTTTCTTT

d_gene: TRBD1
abundance: .
v_gene: TRBV28
j_gene: TRBJ2-2
CDR3aa: CASSLSRDRNTGELFF
CDR3nt: TGTGCCAGCAGTTTGTCCCGGGACAGAAACACCGGGGAGCTGTTTTTT

d_gene: .
abundance: .
v_gene: TRBV7-2
j_gene: TRBJ1-2
CDR3aa: CASSWTSLYGYTF
CDR3nt: TGTGCCAGCAGCTGGACAAGTCTTTATGGCTACACCTTC

d_gene: TRBD1
abundance: once
v_gene: TRBV6-6
j_gene: TRBJ1-1
CDR3aa: CASSQRRQGNTEAFF
CDR3nt: TGTGCCAGCAGCCAACGACGACAGGGGAACACTGAAGCTTTCTTT

d_gene: .
abundance: .
v_gene: TRBV18
j_gene: TRBJ1-5
CDR3aa: CASSPSQGSGNQPQHF
CDR3nt: TGTGCCAGCTCACCCAGTCAGGGGTCGGGCAATCAGCCCCAGCATTTT

d_gene: .
abundance: .
v_gene: TRBV19
j_gene: TRBJ2-2
CDR3aa: CASRARRTGTGELFF
CDR3nt: TGTGCCAGTAGGGCCCGACGGACTGGCACCGGGGAGCTGTTTTTT

d_gene: .
abundance: .
v_gene: TRBV7-2
j_gene: TRBJ2-7
CDR3aa: CASSLGRQGHEQYF
CDR3nt: TGTGCCAGCAGCTTAGGGAGGCAGGGTCACGAGCAGTACTTC

d_gene: .
abundance: .
v_gene: TRBV6-5
j_gene: TRBJ1-2
CDR3aa: CASTPELEGGYTF
CDR3nt: TGTGCCAGCACCCCAGAGCTGGAGGGTGGCTACACCTTC

d_gene: .
abundance: .
v_gene: TRBV3-1/TRBV3-2
j_gene: TRBJ1-4
CDR3aa: CASSQEFGGGRKEKLFF
CDR3nt: TGTGCCAGCAGCCAAGAATTCGGGGGAGGGAGGAAGGAAAAACTGTTTTTT

d_gene: .
abundance: .
v_gene: TRBV15
j_gene: TRBJ1-3
CDR3aa: CATSRAGTSLQGNTIYF
CDR3nt: TGTGCCACCAGCAGAGCAGGGACGTCTCTCCAGGGAAACACCATATATTTT

d_gene: TRBD1
abundance: .
v_gene: TRBV5-4
j_gene: TRBJ1-3
CDR3aa: CASSRGGTGSGNTIYF
CDR3nt: TGTGCCAGCAGCCGAGGGGGGACAGGCTCTGGAAACACCATATATTTT

d_gene: .
abundance: .
v_gene: TRBV6-5
j_gene: TRBJ1-2
CDR3aa: CASSPGGNYGYTF
CDR3nt: TGTGCCAGCAGCCCGGGGGGAAACTATGGCTACACCTTC